One and the same sample provided the 27 T cell receptor beta chains below, sequenced in a study of blood T cell repertoires in COVID-19. Profiling relied on immunoSEQ multiplex PCR, and the TCRdb table lists in-frame clones only, not all of them. Of some 220,000 clones listed, around 85% are singletons. Sequencing was carried out using peripheral blood. Receptors originate from a woman aged 55 to 70 with active or convalescent COVID-19.

J is TRBJ2-7 and V is TRBV15; 7 bases are a match to TRBD1. This CDR3 is 16 amino acids long. Germline values: CDR1 LNHNV, CDR2 YYDKDF (reference sequence). J gave up 0 bases and V 1 base, and 6 bases lay outside the gene matches. The CDR3 loop reads CATSRARGQSSYEQYF. The CDR3 DNA is TGTGCCACCAGCAGAGCTAGGGGACAGAGCTCCTACGAGCAGTACTTC.

In DNA, the CDR3 is TGCGCCAGCACCTCCAGTCAGGGGGCGGGCCTTGTAAATGAGCAGTTCTTC. The encoded protein is CASTSSQGAGLVNEQFF. V usage is TRBV5-1 and J usage is TRBJ2-1; 8 bases fit TRBD1. With V trimmed by 6 bases and J by 7 bases, 18 bases remained unmatched. The germline CDR1 and CDR2 sequences are SGHRS and YFSETQ. This CDR3 comprises 17 residues.

The gene calls are TRBV6-1 and TRBJ1-2; a weak D match, TRBD1 (6 bases). The CDR3 sequence is 17 residues long. CDR1 and CDR2 from the germline V gene are MNHNS and SASEGT. V dropped 2 bases and J dropped 4 bases, with 20 bases sitting between them. CDR3 DNA: TGTGCCAGCAGTGAACACCGACAGGCGTTAACGTCCTATGGCTACACCTTC. It codes for CASSEHRQALTSYGYTF.

The chain carries TRBV7-9 and TRBJ1-4; the D gene is possibly TRBD1 (5 bases). V was clipped by 1 base and J by 5 bases, with 11 bases between them. This CDR3 has 15 amino acids. Per the germline V gene, CDR1 is SEHNR and CDR2 is FQNEAQ (reference sequence). The CDR3 protein is CASSLGDQGNEKLFF. The CDR3 DNA is TGTGCCAGCAGCTTAGGCGACCAGGGAAATGAAAAACTGTTTTTT.

The chain joins TRBV28 to TRBJ2-5; D might be TRBD1 (5 bases). Germline V gives CDR1 MDHEN, CDR2 SYDVKM. This CDR3 is 16 amino acids long. V lost 5 bases and J lost 2, with 18 bases in between. The CDR3 region has the DNA TGTGCCAGCAGTCTCCAGGGAAGTAGAAGACAAGAGACCCAGTACTTC. Translating gives CASSLQGSRRQETQYF. Full variable domain (remainder filled in from reference TRBV28 and TRBJ2-5): DVKVTQSSRYLVKRTGEKVFLECVQDMDHENMFWYRQDPGLGLRLIYFSYDVKMKEKGDIPEGYSVSREKKERFSLILESASTNQTSMYLCASSLQGSRRQETQYFGPGTRLLVL.

The genes are TRBV10-3 and TRBJ2-1; 8 nucleotides agree with TRBD1. With V trimmed by 7 bases and J by 3 bases, 8 bases remained unmatched. In germline, CDR1 is ENHRY, CDR2 SYGVKD. This CDR3 has 15 residues. The CDR3 DNA reads as TGTGCCATCAAGGATACCGGGACAGGCTACAATGAGCAGTTCTTC. It encodes CAIKDTGTGYNEQFF.

The chain couples TRBV9 to TRBJ2-2; 9 bases are a match to TRBD1. The CDR3 extends over 16 amino acids. The germline gives CDR1 SGDLS, CDR2 YYNGEE. V trimming: 4 bases; J trimming: 5 bases; junction bases outside the gene matches: 9. The CDR3 nucleotides are TGTGCCAGCAGCTCCCGAGGGGACAGGGTAACCGGGGAGCTGTTTTTT. Amino acid sequence: CASSSRGDRVTGELFF.

The V call is TRBV15, the J call TRBJ2-2, with 9 bases fitting TRBD1. This CDR3 has 15 amino acids. The V gene end was trimmed by 6 bases and the J gene end by 5 bases; junction bases not matched to a gene: 7. CDR1 and CDR2 (germline): LNHNV, YYDKDF (reference sequence). Here the CDR3 reads CATRSGTGRTGELFF. CDR3 sequence (DNA): TGTGCCACCAGGTCCGGGACAGGGAGGACCGGGGAGCTGTTTTTT.

The sample holds one count of this clone. The gene calls are TRBV2 and TRBJ2-3; D unresolved. The CDR3 length is 15 residues. Germline values: CDR1 SNHLY, CDR2 FYNNEI. Trimming pared 2 bases from V and 0 bases from J, leaving 9 bases between. The CDR3 here is CASSELTPSTDTQYF. Here the CDR3 DNA reads TGTGCCAGCAGTGAATTGACTCCCAGCACAGATACGCAGTATTTT.

This chain connects TRBV7-2 to TRBJ1-1; no firm D call. Germline V gives CDR1 SGHTA, CDR2 FQGNSA. Trimming removed 3 bases from V and 5 bases from J, with 16 bases in between. The CDR3 extends over 15 amino acids. The CDR3 loop is CASSFLTARRTEAFF. CDR3 coding DNA: TGTGCCAGCAGCTTTCTAACGGCGCGGAGAACTGAAGCTTTCTTT.

CDR3 in DNA: TGTGCCAGTAGTATAGCAGGGGAGCCGGCCGGGGAGCTGTTTTTT. It yields the protein CASSIAGEPAGELFF. V is TRBV19 and J is TRBJ2-2, with D possibly TRBD1 on 6 matching bases. The CDR3 loop spans 15 amino acids. Trimming left V 1 base short and J 6 bases short, with 12 bases between. The germline CDR1 and CDR2 sequences are LNHDA and SQIVND (reference sequence).

This clone was seen at least ten times. This chain uses TRBV6-1 with TRBJ2-5, with a weak D call TRBD2 (7 bases). The CDR3 spans 16 residues. The germline V gene has CDR1 MNHNS and CDR2 SASEGT. The ends were cut back, 1 base at V and 2 bases at J, with 14 bases in the middle. This CDR3 is CASSEGPGGGQETQYF. Here the CDR3 DNA reads TGTGCCAGCAGTGAAGGACCGGGGGGCGGGCAAGAGACCCAGTACTTC.

The genes are TRBV11-3 and TRBJ2-1; D may be TRBD2 (6 bases). V lost 1 base and J lost 6, with 13 bases in between. The CDR3 totals 15 residues. The germline CDR1 and CDR2 sequences are SGHNT and YENEEA. The CDR3 is CASSLGAGKINEQFF. The CDR3 bases are TGTGCCAGCAGCTTAGGGGCGGGGAAAATCAATGAGCAGTTCTTC.

This chain joins TRBV5-1 and TRBJ2-1; the D gene is possibly TRBD1 (5 bases). The CDR3 extends over 15 amino acids. V was shortened by 5 bases and J by 4 bases, with 16 bases between the two germline ends. Germline assignment: CDR1 SGHRS and CDR2 YFSETQ. The CDR3 DNA sequence: TGCGCCAGCAGGTGGGGCGGTACCGCTTACAATGAGCAGTTCTTC. This translates into CASRWGGTAYNEQFF. The entire variable domain, with the rest obtained from reference TRBV5-1 and TRBJ2-1, is as follows: KAGVTQTPRYLIKTRGQQVTLSCSPISGHRSVSWYQQTPGQGLQFLFEYFSETQRNKGNFPGRFSGRQFSNSRSEMNVSTLELGDSALYLCASRWGGTAYNEQFFGPGTRLTVL.

This clone was seen only once. The chain carries TRBV7-9 and TRBJ2-5; 10 nucleotides match TRBD2. This CDR3 has 15 amino acids. V trimming: 5 bases; J trimming: 5 bases; junction bases outside the gene matches: 8. The germline V gene has CDR1 SEHNR and CDR2 FQNEAQ (reference sequence). DNA of the CDR3: TGTGCCAGCAGCCCAAGCGGGAGGGCCGGGGAGACCCAGTACTTC. It translates to CASSPSGRAGETQYF.

The chain recombines TRBV4-1 with TRBJ1-2; a possible D gene is TRBD1 (5 bases). Germline-derived CDR1 and CDR2 are MGHRA and YSYEKL. Trimming took off 7 bases at V and 0 bases at J, with 15 bases between the two ends. This CDR3 is 15 amino acids long. CDR3 loop: CASNGAALANYGYTF. Written as DNA, the CDR3 is TGCGCCAGCAATGGGGCGGCTTTAGCTAACTATGGCTACACCTTC.

This clone was detected a few times. The rearrangement links TRBV11-2 to TRBJ2-2; perhaps TRBD2 as D (5 bases). The germline CDR1 and CDR2 sequences are SGHAT and FQNNGV. CDR3 length equals 15 residues. V lost 5 bases and J 2 bases, leaving 12 bases between the germline ends. Written as DNA, the CDR3 is TGTGCCAGCAGCACCCTGAGCGGCAACACCGGGGAGCTGTTTTTT. Encoded protein: CASSTLSGNTGELFF.

This chain joins TRBV4-1 and TRBJ2-7, with 8 nucleotides matching TRBD2. Germline CDR1 is MGHRA and CDR2 is YSYEKL. This CDR3 comprises 16 residues. J lost 3 bases, V lost 0 bases, and 7 bases had no gene match. Here the CDR3 DNA reads TGCGCCAGCAGCCAAGATAGGAGGCGGGGGGACTACGAGCAGTACGTC. Translated: CASSQDRRRGDYEQYV.

The chain couples TRBV30 to TRBJ2-3, with 10 nucleotides matching TRBD2. The CDR3 runs 17 residues. The J segment lost 7 bases and the V segment lost 4 bases, leaving 17 bases of the junction unmatched. CDR1 and CDR2 (germline): GTSNPN, SVGIG (reference sequence). CDR3 region: CAWTSAFPLAGVNTQYF. CDR3 DNA: TGTGCCTGGACTTCGGCCTTCCCCCTAGCGGGAGTTAATACGCAGTATTTT.

This chain connects TRBV7-9 to TRBJ1-2; D is undetermined. The V end was cut by 2 bases, the J end by 6 bases, with 10 bases between. This CDR3 has 13 amino acids. Germline values: CDR1 SEHNR, CDR2 FQNEAQ (reference sequence). CDR3 sequence reads: CASSLYGEDGYTF. The CDR3 coding sequence is TGTGCCAGCAGCTTATACGGAGAGGATGGCTACACCTTC. Filled out from reference TRBV7-9 and TRBJ1-2, the complete variable domain reads DTGVSQNPRHKITKRGQNVTFRCDPISEHNRLYWYRQTLGQGPEFLTYFQNEAQLEKSRLLSDRFSAERPKGSFSTLEIQRTEQGDSAMYLCASSLYGEDGYTFGSGTRLTVV.

The rearrangement joins TRBV5-1 to TRBJ2-7; possibly TRBD2 for D (6 bases). This CDR3 is 13 amino acids long. Germline V gene lookup returns CDR1 SGHRS and CDR2 YFSETQ. CDR3 sequence (DNA): TGCTCACCCGGGGACTTTGAACTCGTCGAGCAGTACGTC. Translation gives CSPGDFELVEQYV.

This clone was observed a single time. This chain uses TRBV19 with TRBJ2-7, with D possibly being TRBD2 (6 bases). Trimming shortened V by 7 bases and J by 2 bases, and 18 bases separated the two germline ends. The CDR3 loop spans 15 amino acids. Germline V CDR1 and CDR2: LNHDA, SQIVND (reference sequence). The CDR3 spells CASTTANGSPYEQYF. The CDR3 DNA reads TGTGCCAGTACCACAGCTAACGGGAGTCCCTACGAGCAGTACTTC. Filled out from reference TRBV19 and TRBJ2-7, the complete variable domain reads DGGITQSPKYLFRKEGQNVTLSCEQNLNHDAMYWYRQDPGQGLRLIYYSQIVNDFQKGDIAEGYSVSREKKESFPLTVTSAQKNPTAFYLCASTTANGSPYEQYFGPGTRLTVT.

The chain carries TRBV28 and TRBJ1-3, with D unclear. The CDR3 spans 13 residues. V was shortened by 3 bases and J by 0 bases, with 3 bases between the two germline ends. In germline, CDR1 is MDHEN, CDR2 SYDVKM. CDR3 protein: CASSFLSGNTIYF. Here the CDR3 DNA reads TGTGCCAGCAGTTTTCTCTCTGGAAACACCATATATTTT. Full variable domain (outside the CDR3, taken from reference TRBV28 and TRBJ1-3): DVKVTQSSRYLVKRTGEKVFLECVQDMDHENMFWYRQDPGLGLRLIYFSYDVKMKEKGDIPEGYSVSREKKERFSLILESASTNQTSMYLCASSFLSGNTIYFGEGSWLTVV.

V gene TRBV16 combines with J gene TRBJ2-3; 9 nucleotides agree with TRBD1. The CDR3 has 17 amino acids. CDR1 is KGHSY, CDR2 FQNENV, per germline. V dropped 1 base and J dropped 2; count of bases not matched to a gene: 7. The CDR3 is CASSQFRRTGATDTQYF. CDR3 coding DNA: TGTGCCAGCAGCCAATTCCGTAGGACAGGGGCCACAGATACGCAGTATTTT.

This clone occurred a few times. This chain links TRBV30 with TRBJ1-1; 7 positions agree with TRBD1. Unmatched junction bases numbered 4, after V lost 5 bases and J lost 1 base. CDR1 GTSNPN and CDR2 SVGIG come from the germline V gene (reference sequence). CDR3 length: 13 residues. CDR3 residues: CAWRDSRNTEAFF. DNA for the CDR3: TGTGCCTGGCGGGACAGTCGGAACACTGAAGCTTTCTTT.

The CDR3 reads CASSRQTGQSDGYTF. As DNA, the CDR3 is TGCGCCAGCAGCCGTCAGACAGGGCAGTCGGATGGCTACACCTTC. The J gene is TRBJ1-2, the V gene TRBV4-1; 7 nucleotides agree with TRBD1. Losses at the gene ends were 4 bases for V and 6 bases for J; bases not matched to a gene: 11. This CDR3 is built from 15 residues. Germline CDR1 is MGHRA and CDR2 is YSYEKL.

This clone is termed medium-sized. Other DNA sequences in this sample translate to the same CDR3. The rearrangement joins TRBV9 to TRBJ1-2; D not resolved. The germline gives CDR1 SGDLS, CDR2 YYNGEE. V lost 1 base to trimming and J lost 2 bases, with 6 bases between them. CDR3 size: 13 residues. The CDR3 region is CASSVTENYGYTF. The CDR3 DNA is TGTGCCAGCAGCGTAACAGAAAACTATGGCTACACCTTC. The full variable domain, in which reference TRBV9 and TRBJ1-2 provide the parts outside the CDR3, is DSGVTQTPKHLITATGQRVTLRCSPRSGDLSVYWYQQSLDQGLQFLIQYYNGEERAKGNILERFSAQQFPDLHSELNLSSLELGDSALYFCASSVTENYGYTFGSGTRLTVV.